This TCR beta chain was documented in a study of regulatory T cells in long-lasting Graves disease. The CDR3 totals 16 residues. In germline, CDR1 is WSHSY, CDR2 SAAADI. V was shortened by 0 bases and J by 3 bases, with 14 bases between the two germline ends. About this clonotype itself: This could be a read error, since a much larger clone is one nucleotide away.

The time point: newly diagnosed GD, antithyroid drugs for less than 3 months. Researchers made the TCR library from RNA that was extracted from PBMCs. Construction of the TCR beta libraries employed iRepertoire HTBI primers in conjunction with Arm-PCR of CDR3 regions. Each CDR3 protein gets one entry after TCRdb re-called the multiplex PCR reads with MiXCR. In the table there are around 500,000 distinct CDR3 sequences, approximately 13% of which are singletons. These data also formed part of another study, on T cells in Graves' hyperthyroidism and ophthalmopathy.

The receptor was derived from a man younger than 40 with Graves disease. Sequencing was performed on peripheral blood mononuclear cells (PBMCs), taken at new diagnosis, from a patient treated with antithyroid drugs. The V and J genes are TRBV10-2 and TRBJ1-2; D is unresolved. The CDR3 here is CASSESTGMGDYGYTF. In DNA, the CDR3 is TGCGCCAGCAGTGAGTCCACGGGGATGGGTGACTATGGCTACACCTTC.